These 21 T cell receptor beta chains came from one sample sequenced in a study of molecular identifiers for immune sequencing clone quantification. TCRdb used MiXCR to reprocess the PCR reads, holding one entry per CDR3 protein. Seen here are around 470,000 distinct CDR3 sequences, roughly 26% observed once, and the top ten hold about 0.75%. Source material: naive CD8+ T cells from blood, with Jurkat cell RNA spiked in. Indicated subset: FACS-sorted CD8+CD4-CCR7+CD45RA+ naive T cells. All receptors derive from a human donor in good health. Some libraries in this study had Jurkat cell RNA spiked in.

This clonotype was seen more than once but under ten times. DNA of the CDR3: TGTGCCACCAACACCGGGACAGGGATTACTGAAGCTTTCTTT. The encoded protein is CATNTGTGITEAFF. The gene calls are TRBV13 and TRBJ1-1, with 9 bases identical to TRBD1. From germline, CDR1 is PRHDT and CDR2 FYEKMQ (reference sequence). V trimming: 10 bases; J trimming: 5 bases; junction bases outside the gene matches: 11. CDR3 length: 14 amino acids.

This clonotype was picked up a small number of times. The chain employs TRBV7-9 and TRBJ2-7; 9 positions match TRBD1. This CDR3 is built from 15 residues. Germline CDR1 SEHNR, CDR2 FQNEAQ (reference sequence). V lost 4 bases and J lost 4; bases outside the gene matches: 8. CDR3 loop: CASSSRDRVQYEQYF. The CDR3 nucleotides are TGTGCCAGCAGCTCCCGGGACAGGGTTCAGTACGAGCAGTACTTC.

This clonotype showed up just a few times. This sequence joins TRBV4-1 and TRBJ2-5, with 7 bases fitting TRBD1. The CDR3 extends over 18 amino acids. Germline V CDR1 and CDR2: MGHRA, YSYEKL. V dropped 3 bases and J dropped 4; count of bases not matched to a gene: 17. This chain's CDR3 is CASSQKTALRGLRETQYF. CDR3 nucleotides: TGCGCCAGCAGCCAGAAAACCGCCTTAAGGGGGCTCAGAGAGACCCAGTACTTC.

This clonotype was recorded at least ten times. The gene calls are TRBV28 and TRBJ1-3; D uncertain. In germline, CDR1 is MDHEN, CDR2 SYDVKM. The ends were cut back, 5 bases at V and 2 bases at J, with 1 base in the middle. The CDR3 is 11 residues long. CDR3 DNA: TGTGCCAGCAGTACTGGAAACACCATATATTTT. Residues: CASSTGNTIYF.

In the case of this clonotype: One end of the junction does not line up with germline, which may come from a read error. The chain couples TRBV5-3 to TRBJ2-3, with 7 nucleotides matching TRBD1. TRBV5-3 is an ORF for which the function is uncertain. This CDR3 contains 17 residues. CDR3 nucleotides: TGCGCCAGCAGCCACAGAACAGGGGACGATCTCACAGATACGCAGTATTTT. Translation: CASSHRTGDDLTDTQYF.

This clonotype was picked up many times. The chain has TRBV27 and TRBJ2-3; D ambiguous. Germline CDR1 and CDR2: MNHEY and SMNVEV (reference sequence). Deletions cut 5 bases from V and 3 bases from J, with 9 bases between. CDR3 length equals 13 residues. The CDR3 region has the DNA TGTGCCAGCAGTCCCCTTGGGACAGATACGCAGTATTTT. Its translation: CASSPLGTDTQYF.

CDR3 DNA sequence: TGTGCCAGCAGTTTAGAGCCGGGGGGGACTTCGGAGACCCAGTACTTC. Amino acid sequence: CASSLEPGGTSETQYF. The rearrangement links TRBV12-3 or TRBV12-4 to TRBJ2-5, with 8 bases fitting TRBD2. The CDR3 runs to 16 residues. J was trimmed by 5 bases and V by 1 base; bases with no gene match: 9.

The gene calls are TRBV30 and TRBJ2-2; no clear D. CDR3 size: 11 residues. Per germline, CDR1 GTSNPN and CDR2 SVGIG (reference sequence). V gave up 1 base and J gave up 6 bases, with 3 bases separating them. The CDR3 reads CAWSGAGELFF. CDR3 nucleotides: TGTGCCTGGAGTGGTGCCGGGGAGCTGTTTTTT.

Of note for this clonotype: A much larger clone lies a single base off, so this may be a read error. The chain combines TRBV27 with TRBJ2-7; maybe TRBD2 (5 bases). The V end lost 6 bases, the J end lost 7 bases, and 16 bases lay between the germline ends. This CDR3 spans 13 amino acids. CDR1 and CDR2 from the germline V gene are MNHEY and SMNVEV (reference sequence). The DNA for the CDR3 is TGTGCCAGCAGCCTCCAGGTCGGGGTTGAGCAGTACTTC. Its translation is CASSLQVGVEQYF.

The rearrangement joins TRBV27 to TRBJ2-7; 7 bases map to TRBD1. The CDR3 extends over 15 amino acids. The junction had 7 bases not matched to a gene; V was cut back by 5 bases and J by 0 bases. Germline V gives CDR1 MNHEY, CDR2 SMNVEV (reference sequence). CDR3 DNA: TGTGCCAGCAGTACCCACAGGGGCACCTCCTACGAGCAGTACTTC. This gives the protein CASSTHRGTSYEQYF.

There are many counts of this clonotype. The chain has TRBV6-5 and TRBJ1-1, with 8 nucleotides matching TRBD1. Germline-derived CDR1 and CDR2 are MNHEY and SVGAGI. CDR3 length equals 15 residues. V was clipped by 5 bases and J by 5 bases; unmatched bases: 10. This chain's CDR3 is CASSLGQGVVTEAFF. CDR3 bases: TGTGCCAGCAGTCTCGGACAGGGTGTTGTGACTGAAGCTTTCTTT.

The count of this clonotype is one. Being one base from a much bigger clone, this may be a read error. The CDR3 does not end in the conserved phenylalanine or tryptophan, so this is likely a read error. This chain joins TRBV4-3 and TRBJ2-4; D call uncertain. Trimming pared 0 bases from V and 0 bases from J, leaving 3 bases between. CDR1 is LGHNA and CDR2 is YSLEER in the germline V gene. The CDR3 is made up of 14 amino acids. This CDR3 reads CASSQEIAKNIQYL. CDR3 DNA: TGCGCCAGCAGCCAAGAAATAGCCAAAAACATTCAGTACCTC.

The chain couples TRBV7-9 to TRBJ2-7; D ambiguous. Germline lookup yields CDR1 SEHNR and CDR2 FQNEAQ (reference sequence). The CDR3 has 11 amino acids. Deletions cut 5 bases from V and 7 bases from J, with 9 bases between. CDR3 residues: CASSRIIEQYF. DNA for the CDR3: TGTGCCAGCAGCCGAATCATAGAGCAGTACTTC. Looking up the rest from reference TRBV7-9 and TRBJ2-7 gives the full variable domain: DTGVSQNPRHKITKRGQNVTFRCDPISEHNRLYWYRQTLGQGPEFLTYFQNEAQLEKSRLLSDRFSAERPKGSFSTLEIQRTEQGDSAMYLCASSRIIEQYFGPGTRLTVT.

On this clonotype: A much larger clone sits a single nucleotide away, making a read error possible. Since the CDR3 does not end with the conserved phenylalanine or tryptophan, this likely comes from a read error. The chain combines TRBV7-2 with TRBJ2-7, with TRBD2 matching 13 bases. The CDR3 is 16 residues long. With V trimmed by 3 bases and J by 5 bases, 7 bases remained unmatched. Germline V lookup: CDR1 SGHTA, CDR2 FQGNSA. CDR3: CASSLDPGLAGNEQYY. The CDR3 nucleotides are TGTGCCAGCAGCTTGGATCCGGGACTAGCGGGAAACGAGCAGTACTAC.

Only a few counts were recorded for this clonotype. The V call is TRBV2, the J call TRBJ2-7, with 8 nucleotides matching TRBD2. Unmatched junction bases numbered 7, after V lost 0 bases and J lost 3 bases. Germline V gene sequence: CDR1 SNHLY, CDR2 FYNNEI. CDR3 size: 16 residues. The CDR3 region has the DNA TGTGCCAGCAGTGAAGCGCCCGCGGGGGGATACTACGAGCAGTACTTC. It translates to CASSEAPAGGYYEQYF.

This clonotype was counted between two and nine times. The chain couples TRBV3-1 to TRBJ1-2, with D tentatively TRBD1 (5 bases). The CDR3 has 14 amino acids. V lost 1 base, J lost 5 bases, and 11 bases lay in between. Germline CDR1 is LGHDT and CDR2 is YNNKEL (reference sequence). CDR3 in DNA: TGTGCCAGCAGCCAAGGACCGGAGGGGTATGGCTACACCTTC. This encodes CASSQGPEGYGYTF.

The chain has TRBV4-1 and TRBJ2-3; TRBD2 matches 9 bases. The CDR3 covers 15 residues. Losses at the gene ends were 4 bases for V and 4 bases for J; bases not matched to a gene: 6. Germline lookup yields CDR1 MGHRA and CDR2 YSYEKL. CDR3 residues: CASSPLGLAADTQYF. Written as DNA, the CDR3 is TGCGCCAGCAGCCCGCTGGGACTAGCCGCAGATACGCAGTATTTT.

The chain uses TRBV6-1 and TRBJ2-3; TRBD1 agrees at 8 bases. V shed 3 bases, J shed 3 bases, and the junction held 5 bases outside the gene matches. The length of the CDR3 is 15 residues. Per germline, CDR1 MNHNS and CDR2 SASEGT. The CDR3 bases are TGTGCCAGCAGTGAGGAGGACAGGGTTACAGATACGCAGTATTTT. It encodes CASSEEDRVTDTQYF.

This chain connects TRBV20-1 to TRBJ2-3; D tentatively reads TRBD1 or TRBD2 (6 bases each). Germline assignment: CDR1 DFQATT and CDR2 SNEGSKA (reference sequence). This CDR3 is 15 amino acids long. V was cut by 7 bases and J by 2 bases, with 19 bases left in between. CDR3 sequence (DNA): TGCAGTGGCACGAGGGGGGACCACTACACAGATACGCAGTATTTT. Translation gives CSGTRGDHYTDTQYF.

This chain links TRBV7-9 with TRBJ2-2, with no clear D. Germline CDR1 and CDR2: SEHNR and FQNEAQ (reference sequence). This CDR3 spans 17 amino acids. Trimming cost V 6 bases and J 3 bases, with 20 bases left between them. Here the CDR3 DNA reads TGTGCCAGCAGAGGCGAAGGGTTTTCGCTCGACACCGGGGAGCTGTTTTTT. Protein product: CASRGEGFSLDTGELFF.

The chain carries TRBV5-1 and TRBJ2-7; TRBD2 matches 8 bases. The germline gives CDR1 SGHRS, CDR2 YFSETQ. The trim removed 4 bases at V and 3 bases at J, leaving 12 bases unmatched. This CDR3 region has 16 residues. CDR3 DNA sequence: TGCGCCAGCAGCAGTAACCCGGGGAGCGGGAGCTACGAGCAGTACTTC. It is translated as CASSSNPGSGSYEQYF.